Listed below are T cell receptor beta chains from one sample, sequenced in a study of blood T cells in healthy people across ages. TCRdb itself ran the 5' RACE reads through MiXCR, one entry per CDR3 protein. The sample gives 700,000 to 800,000 distinct CDR3 sequences, around 46% of which show up once; less than 25% is in the top ten. The sequenced sample consisted of blood. Receptor source: a woman aged 60 to 75 in good health. CDR3s include the opening cysteine and the closing phenylalanine or tryptophan. D genes are given only for firm matches. For some rows the clone size is stated as once, few or many, or as a class when expanded; others skip it.

v_gene,d_gene,j_gene,abundance,CDR3nt,CDR3aa
TRBV7-9,NA,TRBJ2-4,NA,TGTGCCAGCAGCTTAGGACAGATCCGAGGGGAGCAGTACTTC,CASSLGQIRGEQYF
TRBV29-1,NA,TRBJ2-7,NA,TGCAGCGTTGAGGGTTCGGGGCCAAACTATTACAATGAGCAGTACTTC,CSVEGSGPNYYNEQYF
TRBV29-1,TRBD1,TRBJ1-2,NA,TGCAGCGTTGAAGCAGGACAGGGGGGCTACACCTTC,CSVEAGQGGYTF
TRBV20-1,NA,TRBJ2-3,NA,TGCAGTGGGACTAGCACAGATACGCAGTATTTT,CSGTSTDTQYF
TRBV20-1,TRBD2,TRBJ2-3,few,TGCAGTGCTCCTAGGACTAGCGGTAGCACAGATACGCAGTATTTT,CSAPRTSGSTDTQYF
TRBV7-8,NA,TRBJ2-7,many,TGTGCCAGCGAAAAATCGGACGAGCAGTACTTC,CASEKSDEQYF
TRBV20-1,NA,TRBJ1-2,NA,TGCAGTGCTAGAGTAGGGGGGAACTATGGCTACACCTTC,CSARVGGNYGYTF
TRBV7-2,NA,TRBJ2-1,few,TGTGCCAGCAGCTCGGCGGCGTTGAACAATGAGCAGTTCTTC,CASSSAALNNEQFF
TRBV3-1,NA,TRBJ1-2,few,TGTGCCAGCAGCCAAGATGCAGCCGGGGCCGGTGGCTACACCTTC,CASSQDAAGAGGYTF
TRBV12-3/TRBV12-4,NA,TRBJ2-7,NA,TGTGCCAGCAGTTTGCGTACAGAGACCCGGTACTTC,CASSLRTETRYF
TRBV7-2,TRBD1,TRBJ1-4,few,TGTGCCAGCAGCTCTCGACAGGGGGTTGAAAAACTGTTTTTT,CASSSRQGVEKLFF
TRBV7-9,TRBD2,TRBJ2-1,NA,TGTGCCAGCAGCCTCCTCCGGGGGGTCCAAGAGCAGTTCTTC,CASSLLRGVQEQFF
TRBV5-1,TRBD1,TRBJ2-3,few,TGCGCCAGCACTATTGATGGGACAGGGGGGACAGATACGCAGTATTTT,CASTIDGTGGTDTQYF
TRBV12-3/TRBV12-4,NA,TRBJ2-5,few,TGTGCCAGCAGTTTATTGGTAGGGGAAGAGACCCAGTACTTC,CASSLLVGEETQYF
TRBV11-2,NA,TRBJ2-5,NA,TGTGCCAGCAGCTTAGGAGCCCCTACTGGGACCCAGTACTTC,CASSLGAPTGTQYF
TRBV27,NA,TRBJ2-7,NA,TGTGCCAGCTCTCCCGACAGGGAGGTCGGCGAGCAGTACTTC,CASSPDREVGEQYF
TRBV7-2,TRBD1,TRBJ1-2,NA,TGTGCCAGCAGCGCATACCGGGACAGGGCTATCTATGGCTACACCTTC,CASSAYRDRAIYGYTF
TRBV7-9,TRBD1,TRBJ1-5,few,TGTGCCAGCAGCTCCGGACAGGGGAGTCAGCCCCAGCATTTT,CASSSGQGSQPQHF